This TCR beta chain was observed in a study of cytomegalovirus exposure and HLA in healthy donors. Whereas donors were nominally healthy upon sampling, unrecorded immune exposures were probable. This clone was counted a single time. Its antigen remains unidentified. Study-wide findings and caveats: Researchers reportedly found TCR beta sequences accurately predicted most subjects' HLA-A and HLA-B alleles. Owing to their indistinguishability, certain V segments, notably TRBV6-2 and TRBV6-3, were excluded. Serostatus for CMV was the only available immune exposure information.

In the PCR, 60 Vbeta and 13 Jbeta primers were used. The method was immunoSEQ multiplex PCR; TCRdb's version includes in-frame clones alone and lacks a portion of them. The repertoire consists of 180,000 or so clones, with about 75% occurring once and the leading ten covering 11% to 15%. With 5 bases clipped from V and 4 bases from J, the junction kept 4 bases outside the gene matches. The CDR3 length is 14 residues. Germline V gene data show CDR1 as SNHLY and CDR2 as FYNNEI. This TCR derives from a man aged 50 or older in good health and CMV-seropositive. This chain links TRBV2 with TRBJ2-2, with 7 bases lining up with TRBD2. The sample comprised PBMCs. CDR3 sequence: CASSSGALTGELFF. In DNA, the CDR3 is TGTGCCAGCAGTAGCGGGGCCCTCACCGGGGAGCTGTTTTTT.